The 25 T cell receptor beta chains presented below share a single source sample, sequenced in a study of cytomegalovirus exposure and HLA in healthy donors. The PCR had 60 Vbeta and 13 Jbeta primers. Produced via immunoSEQ multiplex PCR; TCRdb's table is partial and in-frame only. The table has some 190,000 clones, 75% to 85% seen once. The source material was PBMCs. Receptor source: a woman aged 25 to 45 in good health and CMV-seropositive.

This clone was seen more than once but under ten times. The V call is TRBV30, the J call TRBJ1-5; tentative D call: TRBD1 (5 bases). This CDR3 contains 13 residues. V was clipped by 1 base and J by 5 bases, with 9 bases between them. Germline CDR1 GTSNPN, CDR2 SVGIG (reference sequence). The CDR3 spells CAWSARGDQPQHF. The CDR3 DNA sequence: TGTGCCTGGAGTGCCCGGGGGGATCAGCCCCAGCATTTT. Combining the CDR3 with reference TRBV30 and TRBJ1-5 gives the whole variable domain SQTIHQWPATLVQPVGSPLSLECTVEGTSNPNLYWYRQAAGRGLQLLFYSVGIGQISSEVPQNLSASRPQDRQFILSSKKLLLSDSGFYLCAWSARGDQPQHFGDGTRLSIL.

This chain uses TRBV18 with TRBJ2-1; 7 bases map to TRBD2. With 0 bases clipped from V and 4 bases from J, the junction kept 3 bases outside the gene matches. Germline loops: CDR1 KGHSH, CDR2 LQKENI. The CDR3 sequence is 15 residues long. The CDR3 reads CASSPPGGGYNEQFF. The CDR3 coding sequence is TGTGCCAGCTCACCACCGGGGGGGGGATACAATGAGCAGTTCTTC.

The chain is built from TRBV28 and TRBJ1-2, with D uncertain. CDR1 is MDHEN and CDR2 is SYDVKM in the germline V gene. CDR3 length: 16 residues. Trimming cost V 1 base and J 3 bases, with 15 bases left between them. The CDR3 reads CASSLLGNRGYYGYTF. The CDR3 DNA sequence: TGTGCCAGCAGTTTATTAGGAAACCGCGGGTACTATGGCTACACCTTC.

The gene calls are TRBV5-1 and TRBJ2-2; 9 nucleotides line up with TRBD1. In germline, CDR1 is SGHRS, CDR2 YFSETQ. With 2 bases clipped from V and 3 bases from J, the junction kept 2 bases outside the gene matches. CDR3 size: 15 residues. CDR3 coding DNA: TGCGCCAGCAGCTTACAGGGGGCGGACACCGGGGAGCTGTTTTTT. This encodes CASSLQGADTGELFF.

The chain uses TRBV28 and TRBJ1-2, with D possibly being TRBD1 (5 bases). Germline CDR1 and CDR2: MDHEN and SYDVKM. Trimming removed 6 bases from V and 8 bases from J, with 16 bases in between. CDR3 length equals 13 residues. The CDR3 nucleotides read TGTGCCAGCAGCGGTAACAGGCTCTCCGGCTACACCTTC. It translates to CASSGNRLSGYTF.

The chain employs TRBV10-3 and TRBJ2-3; 9 nucleotides agree with TRBD2. V was pared by 6 bases and J by 6 bases, with 4 bases of the junction left unmatched. There are 13 residues in the CDR3. The germline CDR1 and CDR2 sequences are ENHRY and SYGVKD. CDR3 sequence (DNA): TGTGCCATCAGCGGCGGGAGGGGGGATACGCAGTATTTT. The encoded protein is CAISGGRGDTQYF.

The J gene is TRBJ1-5, the V gene TRBV18; TRBD1 is a possible D gene (5 bases). Trimming left V 4 bases short and J 3 bases short, with 10 bases between. The CDR3 length is 14 residues. Germline CDR1 reads KGHSH; CDR2 reads LQKENI. This chain's CDR3 is CASSRDSFNQPQHF. In DNA, the CDR3 is TGTGCCAGCTCACGAGACAGCTTCAATCAGCCCCAGCATTTT.

The chain is built from TRBV25-1 and TRBJ2-3; 7 positions agree with TRBD2. Per germline, CDR1 MGHDK and CDR2 SYGVNS. The J segment lost 2 bases and the V segment lost 1 base, leaving 9 bases of the junction unmatched. The CDR3 is 17 amino acids. The CDR3 here is CASSEWGTSEYTDTQYF. DNA of the CDR3: TGTGCCAGCAGTGAATGGGGAACTAGCGAGTACACAGATACGCAGTATTTT.

This chain uses TRBV5-1 with TRBJ2-3; D possibly corresponds to TRBD1 (6 bases). Germline CDR1 is SGHRS and CDR2 is YFSETQ. V lost 7 bases, J lost 0 bases, and 15 bases lay in between. This CDR3 region has 15 residues. The CDR3 sequence: CASGKTGSSTDTQYF. In nucleotides, the CDR3 is TGCGCCAGCGGCAAAACAGGGAGTAGCACAGATACGCAGTATTTT.

This clone appeared once. This chain links TRBV30 with TRBJ2-7; 9 bases line up with TRBD1. The germline CDR1 and CDR2 sequences are GTSNPN and SVGIG (reference sequence). J lost 4 bases, V lost 7 bases, and 2 bases had no gene match. The CDR3 contains 11 residues. The CDR3 region has the DNA TGTGCCTCGGGACAGGGATACGAGCAGTACTTC. It specifies CASGQGYEQYF.

Here the CDR3 reads CAWSDRTGLYEQYF. The DNA for the CDR3 is TGTGCCTGGAGTGATAGGACAGGGCTTTACGAGCAGTACTTC. This rearrangement joins TRBV30 to TRBJ2-7; TRBD1 matches at 8 bases. Unmatched junction bases numbered 6, after V lost 1 base and J lost 4 bases. The germline V gene has CDR1 GTSNPN and CDR2 SVGIG (reference sequence). CDR3 length equals 14 residues.

The CDR3: CASSVYRGQTQYF. The DNA for the CDR3 is TGTGCCAGCAGCGTATACAGGGGCCAGACCCAGTACTTC. The chain combines TRBV28 with TRBJ2-5; 7 nucleotides match TRBD1. Germline CDR1 is MDHEN and CDR2 is SYDVKM. The CDR3 totals 13 residues. The V gene end was trimmed by 6 bases and the J gene end by 6 bases; junction bases not matched to a gene: 7.

This clone has more than one count but fewer than ten. V usage is TRBV11-1 and J usage is TRBJ2-7, with 8 bases fitting TRBD1. The V segment lost 5 bases and the J segment 4 bases; nucleotides outside the gene matches: 10. Germline lookup yields CDR1 SGHAT and CDR2 FQDESV (reference sequence). This CDR3 has 15 amino acids. CDR3 DNA sequence: TGTGCCAGCAGCCCCGACAGGGGCGGTTGGTACGAGCAGTACTTC. Encoded protein: CASSPDRGGWYEQYF.

The chain recombines TRBV9 with TRBJ1-4; 7 bases agree with TRBD1. CDR3 length equals 15 residues. Germline V CDR1 and CDR2: SGDLS, YYNGEE. The ends lost 4 bases at V and 6 bases at J; junction bases unmatched: 9. The CDR3 here is CASSLRDSGYEKLFF. The CDR3 region has the DNA TGTGCCAGCAGCCTAAGGGACAGTGGTTATGAAAAACTGTTTTTT. Full variable domain (rest looked up from reference TRBV9 and TRBJ1-4): DSGVTQTPKHLITATGQRVTLRCSPRSGDLSVYWYQQSLDQGLQFLIQYYNGEERAKGNILERFSAQQFPDLHSELNLSSLELGDSALYFCASSLRDSGYEKLFFGSGTQLSVL.

The chain has TRBV5-1 and TRBJ1-6; D might be TRBD1 (6 bases). The CDR3 has 18 amino acids. The germline CDR1 and CDR2 sequences are SGHRS and YFSETQ. V lost 0 bases and J lost 10, with 23 bases in between. CDR3 residues: CASSLASFGGPPISPLHF. Here the CDR3 DNA reads TGCGCCAGCAGCTTGGCCTCTTTCGGGGGGCCCCCGATCTCACCCCTCCACTTT.

The chain combines TRBV28 with TRBJ1-5; 7 nucleotides agree with TRBD1. CDR3 length equals 14 residues. The ends lost 2 bases at V and 7 bases at J; junction bases unmatched: 5. The V gene's germline CDR1 is MDHEN and CDR2 SYDVKM. This chain's CDR3 is CASSLGGGEQPQHF. Here the CDR3 DNA reads TGTGCCAGCAGTTTAGGAGGGGGCGAACAGCCCCAGCATTTT.

The J gene is TRBJ2-7, the V gene TRBV11-3; TRBD1 is a possible D gene (5 bases). Germline CDR1 is SGHNT and CDR2 is YENEEA. The CDR3 extends over 11 amino acids. V dropped 0 bases and J dropped 10 bases, with 7 bases sitting between them. The CDR3 sequence: CASSLETVQYF. In nucleotides, the CDR3 is TGTGCCAGCAGCTTAGAGACAGTTCAGTACTTC.

The genes are TRBV5-1 and TRBJ2-7; the match to TRBD1 covers 8 bases. CDR3 length: 19 amino acids. CDR1 is SGHRS and CDR2 is YFSETQ in the germline V gene. After removal of 3 bases from V and 0 bases from J, the junction contained 17 bases not matched to a gene. The CDR3 nucleotides are TGCGCCAGCAGCTCCGGCCTTGTTCCAGGGGGCCCGGACTCCTACGAGCAGTACTTC. Amino acids: CASSSGLVPGGPDSYEQYF.

The genes are TRBV4-1 and TRBJ1-3; no clear D gene. Germline CDR1 MGHRA, CDR2 YSYEKL. The CDR3 covers 16 residues. The V end was cut by 3 bases, the J end by 0 bases, with 12 bases between. DNA for the CDR3: TGCGCCAGCAGCCACCCAGACACTCTCTCTGGAAACACCATATATTTT. Protein sequence: CASSHPDTLSGNTIYF.

This rearrangement joins TRBV4-3 to TRBJ2-7; maybe TRBD1 (5 bases). CDR1 LGHNA and CDR2 YSLEER come from the germline V gene. Trimming pared 0 bases from V and 3 bases from J, leaving 18 bases between. There are 17 residues in the CDR3. In DNA, the CDR3 is TGCGCCAGCAGCCAAGAATGGTACACAGGAAGAAGCTACGAGCAGTACTTC. Encoded protein: CASSQEWYTGRSYEQYF.

The chain uses TRBV10-3 and TRBJ2-7; 7 bases are a match to TRBD1. The CDR3 runs 15 residues. The germline V gene has CDR1 ENHRY and CDR2 SYGVKD. V dropped 6 bases and J dropped 3; count of bases not matched to a gene: 11. The CDR3, as DNA: TGTGCCATCAGCTCGACCCTTAGGACAGGCTACGAGCAGTACTTC. Translation gives CAISSTLRTGYEQYF.

Only one count was recorded for this clone. The J gene is TRBJ2-3, the V gene TRBV6-4, with a weak D call TRBD1 (6 bases). V lost 6 bases and J lost 4, with 14 bases in between. The CDR3 totals 14 residues. Germline assignment: CDR1 MRHNA and CDR2 SNTAGT. CDR3 nucleotides: TGTGCCAGCAGAGAGAATACAGGGTCAGATACGCAGTATTTT. Encoded protein: CASRENTGSDTQYF.

This chain joins TRBV11-2 and TRBJ2-1, with TRBD2 matching 12 bases. CDR3 size: 16 residues. Germline V gene data show CDR1 as SGHAT and CDR2 as FQNNGV. Trimming took 4 bases from V and 7 from J; bases not matched to a gene: 8. DNA for the CDR3: TGTGCCAGCAGCTCCAAGACTAGCGGGGGAAGTAATGAGCAGTTCTTC. The encoded protein is CASSSKTSGGSNEQFF. Using reference TRBV11-2 and TRBJ2-1 for the parts outside the CDR3, the full variable domain is EAGVAQSPRYKIIEKRQSVAFWCNPISGHATLYWYQQILGQGPKLLIQFQNNGVVDDSQLPKDRFSAERLKGVDSTLKIQPAKLEDSAVYLCASSSKTSGGSNEQFFGPGTRLTVL.

This clone was recorded a few times. The junction departs from the called germline gene at one end, perhaps through a read error. V is TRBV7-9 and J is TRBJ1-6; D perhaps matches TRBD1 (5 bases). Germline V lookup: CDR1 SEHNR, CDR2 FQNEAQ (reference sequence). The CDR3 is made up of 17 amino acids. This chain's CDR3 is CSSSLPLQGVLNSPLHF. CDR3 nucleotides: TGTTCCAGCAGCTTACCGTTGCAAGGGGTCCTCAATTCACCCCTCCACTTT. Drawing the rest from reference TRBV7-9 and TRBJ1-6, the complete variable domain is DTGVSQNPRHKITKRGQNVTFRCDPISEHNRLYWYRQTLGQGPEFLTYFQNEAQLEKSRLLSDRFSAERPKGSFSTLEIQRTEQGDSAMYLCSSSLPLQGVLNSPLHFGNGTRLTVT.

The genes are TRBV7-3 and TRBJ2-1; 8 nucleotides agree with TRBD1. V lost 8 bases, J lost 7 bases, and 4 bases stayed unmatched. CDR1 is SGHTA, CDR2 FQGTGA, per germline. The CDR3 length is 12 residues. The CDR3: CASRGQENEQFF. The CDR3 region has the DNA TGTGCCAGCCGGGGACAGGAAAATGAGCAGTTCTTC.